The 8 T cell receptor beta chains reported below all come from one sample, sequenced in a study of blood T cell repertoires in COVID-19. Assay used: immunoSEQ multiplex PCR; TCRdb lists only in-frame clones, some missing. The repertoire has 240,000 or so clones, 70% to 90% of them found once; the top ten carry 5.5% to 8%. The specimen was peripheral blood. The origin of the receptors is a man aged 55-75 years with acute or convalescent COVID-19.

This CDR3 reads CASSQDSKRAVQETQYF. In nucleotides, the CDR3 is TGTGCCAGCAGCCAAGATTCGAAGCGGGCCGTTCAAGAGACCCAGTACTTC. The gene calls are TRBV14 and TRBJ2-5, with TRBD2 as a possible D gene (6 bases). V lost 0 bases and J lost 2, with 16 bases in between. Germline V gene sequence: CDR1 SGHDN, CDR2 FVKESK. This CDR3 region has 17 residues.

The chain recombines TRBV4-3 with TRBJ2-7; 9 nucleotides align to TRBD2. The CDR3 totals 14 residues. V lost 5 bases, J lost 4 bases, and 6 bases stayed unmatched. CDR1 and CDR2 from the germline V gene are LGHNA and YSLEER. The CDR3 coding sequence is TGCGCCAGCAGCGGCGCGGGAGGGCCGTACGAGCAGTACTTC. Amino acid sequence: CASSGAGGPYEQYF.

The CDR3 spells CASRPTGITDTIYF. For the CDR3, the DNA is TGTGCCAGTAGACCGACAGGGATTACGGACACCATATATTTT. This chain joins TRBV19 and TRBJ1-3; 7 bases map to TRBD1. The CDR3 is 14 residues long. V gave up 6 bases and J gave up 8 bases; unmatched junction bases: 10. Germline V gives CDR1 LNHDA, CDR2 SQIVND (reference sequence).

This clone is a singleton in its sample. The V gene is TRBV7-3, the J gene TRBJ2-1; 9 nucleotides align to TRBD1. The germline V gene has CDR1 SGHTA and CDR2 FQGTGA. V shed 2 bases, J shed 9 bases, and the junction held 11 bases outside the gene matches. This CDR3 spans 16 amino acids. The CDR3 spells CASSLAGQGSGGEQFF. The CDR3 nucleotides are TGTGCCAGCAGCTTAGCGGGACAGGGTAGTGGTGGTGAGCAGTTCTTC.

The chain carries TRBV27 and TRBJ2-7, with TRBD1 identical over 9 bases. Trimming at V came to 6 bases and at J to 3 bases, leaving 3 bases not matched to a gene. The CDR3 has 13 residues. The germline V gene encodes CDR1 MNHEY and CDR2 SMNVEV (reference sequence). CDR3 protein: CASRRTGDYEQYF. CDR3 DNA: TGTGCCAGCAGACGGACAGGGGACTACGAGCAGTACTTC.

The chain uses TRBV5-8 and TRBJ2-3; 7 bases map to TRBD2. V shed 2 bases and J 4 bases; nucleotides not matched to a gene: 7. CDR1 is SGHTS, CDR2 YDEGEE, per germline. There are 15 residues in the CDR3. CDR3 loop: CASSLVAGAADTQYF. The CDR3 DNA follows: TGTGCCAGCAGCTTAGTGGCGGGAGCGGCAGATACGCAGTATTTT.

This chain uses TRBV29-1 with TRBJ1-2; D gene uncertain. This CDR3 comprises 12 residues. Trimming pared 1 base from V and 7 bases from J, leaving 10 bases between. Germline V gene lookup returns CDR1 SQVTM and CDR2 ANQGSEA. The CDR3 DNA is TGCAGCGTTGAAGTAGGGAGATCTGGCTACACCTTC. Translating it yields CSVEVGRSGYTF.

This rearrangement joins TRBV20-1 to TRBJ1-4; D might be TRBD1 (6 bases). Germline V gene sequence: CDR1 DFQATT, CDR2 SNEGSKA (reference sequence). The CDR3 has 13 amino acids. V was pared by 3 bases and J by 7 bases, with 12 bases between. The CDR3 protein is CSASEQGGEKLFF. CDR3 nucleotides: TGCAGTGCTAGTGAACAGGGTGGTGAAAAACTGTTTTTT.